Listed below are T cell receptor beta chains from one sample, sequenced in a study of blood T cells in healthy people across ages. MiXCR was run by TCRdb on the 5' RACE reads, yielding one entry per CDR3 protein. Among roughly 1.6 million distinct CDR3 sequences listed, roughly 32% were seen once. The sequencing sample was made of blood. All receptors derive from a woman aged 25 to 39 in good health. Each CDR3 is given with its conserved first and last residue. A D gene is named only where the DNA matches it firmly. Where a row states a size, it is once, few, many or the class of an expanded clone; other rows omit it.

>NA|TRBJ2-7|NA|TRBV20-1
CSARGAGRETAFQTYEQYF
TGCAGTGCCCGGGGGGCTGGCAGAGAGACCGCGTTCCAAACCTACGAGCAGTACTTC
>NA|TRBJ2-7|TRBD2|TRBV12-3/TRBV12-4
CASSRTRRDEQYF
TGTGCCAGCAGTAGGACTAGGCGGGACGAGCAGTACTTC
>NA|TRBJ2-2|NA|TRBV12-3/TRBV12-4
CASSLSGSGELFF
TGTGCCAGCAGTTTATCAGGGTCCGGGGAGCTGTTTTTT
>NA|TRBJ2-5|NA|TRBV25-1
CASSEPKAPQETQYF
TGTGCCAGCAGTGAACCCAAGGCTCCCCAAGAGACCCAGTACTTC
>few|TRBJ1-2|NA|TRBV29-1
CSVEDQAVYGYTF
TGCAGCGTTGAAGATCAGGCAGTCTATGGCTACACCTTC
>few|TRBJ2-7|NA|TRBV3-1
CASSLGTGSPGEQYF
TGTGCCAGCAGCCTCGGAACAGGTTCCCCTGGTGAGCAGTACTTC
>many|TRBJ2-5|NA|TRBV7-3
CASSSRPGPEETQYF
TGTGCCAGCAGCTCCCGTCCGGGACCCGAAGAGACCCAGTACTTC
>NA|TRBJ1-5|NA|TRBV20-1
CSATFSRGNQPQHF
TGCAGTGCTACCTTCTCTAGGGGCAATCAGCCCCAGCATTTT
>many|TRBJ2-7|TRBD2|TRBV6-2/TRBV6-3
CASSYSLAEPREQYF
TGTGCCAGCAGTTACTCACTAGCGGAACCTCGGGAGCAGTACTTC
>NA|TRBJ2-5|NA|TRBV7-2
CASSLGGQGRETQYF
TGTGCCAGCAGCTTGGGGGGGCAGGGAAGAGAGACCCAGTACTTC
>few|TRBJ2-3|NA|TRBV7-2
CASSFSRELRFYTQYF
TGTGCCAGCAGCTTTAGCCGGGAACTCCGGTTTTATACGCAGTATTTT
>few|TRBJ2-7|TRBD2|TRBV20-1
CSARLSGRFYEQYF
TGCAGTGCTAGATTGAGCGGGAGGTTCTACGAGCAGTACTTC
>few|TRBJ2-3|TRBD2|TRBV10-3
CAFSEVPGLEASTDTQYF
TGTGCCTTCAGTGAGGTTCCGGGACTAGAGGCTAGCACAGATACGCAGTATTTT
>many|TRBJ2-7|NA|TRBV5-1
CASSPQDSPRYEQYF
TGCGCCAGCAGCCCGCAGGATTCCCCTCGCTACGAGCAGTACTTC
>NA|TRBJ2-2|NA|TRBV3-1
CASSQDGSSGELFF
TGTGCCAGCAGCCAAGACGGTTCCTCCGGGGAGCTGTTTTTT
>few|TRBJ2-7|TRBD1|TRBV20-1
CSAPRTGTGEQYF
TGCAGTGCTCCTCGGACAGGGACAGGCGAGCAGTACTTC
>NA|TRBJ2-7|TRBD2|TRBV2
CASLRERGIEQYF
TGTGCCAGCTTACGCGAGCGGGGGATTGAGCAGTACTTC
>NA|TRBJ2-7|NA|TRBV13
CASSLTRGPNYEQYF
TGTGCCAGCAGCTTAACCCGGGGGCCGAACTACGAGCAGTACTTC
>few|TRBJ1-2|NA|TRBV10-3
CAIKSGAFLGYTF
TGTGCCATCAAGTCAGGGGCTTTTCTTGGCTACACCTTC
>NA|TRBJ2-7|TRBD2|TRBV7-2
CASSFGGRAFYEQYF
TGTGCCAGCAGCTTTGGGGGGAGGGCCTTCTACGAGCAGTACTTC
>few|TRBJ2-1|NA|TRBV5-1
CASSQRARGRNEQFF
TGCGCCAGCAGCCAGAGAGCCCGAGGAAGGAATGAGCAGTTCTTC
>NA|TRBJ1-2|NA|TRBV29-1
CSVRTSGLGGYTF
TGCAGCGTTCGAACTTCAGGGCTTGGGGGCTACACCTTC
>NA|TRBJ1-2|NA|TRBV20-1
CSAMKDNYGYTF
TGCAGTGCTATGAAGGACAACTATGGCTACACCTTC
>NA|TRBJ1-1|NA|TRBV30
CAWRGGRNTEAFF
TGTGCCTGGAGAGGGGGGCGGAACACTGAAGCTTTCTTT
>NA|TRBJ2-1|TRBD1|TRBV15
CATKDRGSFGQFF
TGTGCCACCAAAGACAGGGGTTCTTTTGGGCAGTTCTTC
>few|TRBJ2-5|NA|TRBV6-1
CASSERYF
TGTGCCAGCAGTGAAAGGTACTTC
>few|TRBJ1-2|NA|TRBV7-3
CASSTQTDQDYGYTF
TGTGCCAGCAGCACCCAGACGGACCAGGACTATGGCTACACCTTC
>NA|TRBJ2-1|NA|TRBV6-2/TRBV6-3
CASRSLSGGGHNEQFF
TGTGCCAGCAGATCCCTTAGCGGAGGCGGACACAATGAGCAGTTCTTC
>NA|TRBJ1-1|NA|TRBV10-3
CAISESGGLYTEAFF
TGTGCCATCAGTGAGTCGGGAGGGCTGTACACTGAAGCTTTCTTT
>NA|TRBJ2-7|NA|TRBV3-1
CAGSHRQRSYEQYF
TGTGCCGGCAGCCATCGGCAGCGATCCTACGAGCAGTACTTC
>once|TRBJ2-7|NA|TRBV28
CASSQNLGGGYEQYF
TGTGCCAGCAGCCAAAATCTGGGAGGAGGATACGAGCAGTACTTC
>few|TRBJ2-1|NA|TRBV21-1
CASPGGWEHNEQFF
TGTGCCAGTCCGGGGGGGTGGGAGCACAATGAGCAGTTCTTC
>few|TRBJ2-6|TRBD1|TRBV6-5
CASGGTGPDGANVLTF
TGTGCCAGCGGGGGGACAGGGCCTGACGGGGCCAACGTCCTGACTTTC
>many|TRBJ1-1|TRBD1|TRBV10-3
CAISAEDRGATEAFF
TGTGCCATCAGTGCTGAGGACAGGGGGGCCACTGAAGCTTTCTTT
>many|TRBJ2-7|NA|TRBV29-1
CSVELAYEQYF
TGCAGCGTTGAATTGGCGTACGAGCAGTACTTC
>few|TRBJ1-6|NA|TRBV2
CATAEEAHNSPLHF
TGTGCCACCGCCGAGGAGGCTCATAATTCACCCCTCCACTTT
>few|TRBJ1-4|TRBD1|TRBV5-1
CASSPQGGVEKLFF
TGCGCCAGCAGCCCCCAGGGGGGGGTTGAAAAACTGTTTTTT
>NA|TRBJ1-2|TRBD1|TRBV27
CASSLKGTANYGYTF
TGTGCCAGCAGTCTAAAAGGGACAGCGAACTATGGCTACACCTTC
>NA|TRBJ2-1|TRBD1|TRBV7-9
CASSRRDRALDEQFF
TGTGCCAGCAGCCGAAGGGACAGGGCTTTGGATGAGCAGTTCTTC
>few|TRBJ1-1|NA|TRBV15
CATSRNQGDTEAFF
TGTGCCACCAGCAGAAACCAAGGGGACACTGAAGCTTTCTTT
>NA|TRBJ1-2|NA|TRBV6-5
CASSSTDQGPEGYTF
TGTGCCAGCAGTTCGACGGATCAGGGTCCGGAAGGCTACACCTTC
>few|TRBJ2-1|NA|TRBV10-2
CASSDERAEYNEQFF
TGCGCCAGCAGTGATGAAAGGGCAGAGTACAATGAGCAGTTCTTC
>NA|TRBJ1-5|NA|TRBV4-2
CASSQERAADTHQPQHF
TGTGCCAGCAGCCAAGAGAGGGCAGCGGACACCCATCAGCCCCAGCATTTT
>NA|TRBJ2-1|TRBD2|TRBV12-3/TRBV12-4
CASRAREGVNEQFF
TGTGCCAGCAGGGCACGGGAGGGTGTAAATGAGCAGTTCTTC
>many|TRBJ2-7|NA|TRBV5-5
CASSLDSAGYEQYF
TGTGCCAGCAGCTTGGATAGCGCCGGCTACGAGCAGTACTTC
>many|TRBJ2-4|NA|TRBV29-1
CSVGIGSKNIQYF
TGCAGCGTTGGAATTGGATCCAAAAACATTCAGTACTTC
>NA|TRBJ2-2|NA|TRBV28
CASSPRTATGELFF
TGTGCCAGCAGTCCACGGACGGCCACCGGGGAGCTGTTTTTT
>NA|TRBJ2-1|NA|TRBV5-1
CASSLGSGEYNEQFF
TGCGCCAGCAGCTTGGGGTCAGGGGAGTACAATGAGCAGTTCTTC
>few|TRBJ1-2|NA|TRBV3-1
CASSLSGGGKNYGYTF
TGTGCCAGCAGCCTTTCCGGTGGGGGGAAAAACTATGGCTACACCTTC
>few|TRBJ2-7|TRBD2|TRBV6-5
CASSYRLAGGPPYEQYF
TGTGCCAGCAGTTACAGGCTAGCGGGAGGGCCTCCCTACGAGCAGTACTTC
>NA|TRBJ2-7|TRBD2|TRBV9
CASSVMDGGGYEQYF
TGTGCCAGCAGCGTAATGGACGGGGGGGGCTACGAGCAGTACTTC